A single sample gave rise to the 30 T cell receptor beta chains below, sequenced in a study of T cell clonality in common variable immunodeficiency. Sequencing used immunoSEQ multiplex PCR; TCRdb keeps in-frame clones, though not all of them. The sample shows more than 30,000 clones, no singletons; the ten largest hold approximately 3.2%. The sequenced sample consisted of peripheral blood mononuclear cells. The receptors shown here come from a person aged 18-70 years in good health.

This clone was detected ten times or more. CDR3 protein: CASSPPLGDSRGYTF. The sequenced part of the CDR3 DNA is TGTGCCAGCAGCCCTCCGTTGGGGGACAGTCGGGGC. The rearrangement uses TRBV5-4 and TRBJ1-2, with TRBD1 matching over 7 bases. The sequence runs out 3 residues before the end of the CDR3; the remainder is reconstructed from the germline J gene. This CDR3 comprises 15 residues. Germline V lookup: CDR1 SGHNT, CDR2 YYREEE (reference sequence).

Many counts were recorded for this clone. The CDR3 is cut off 3 residues early in the read; its end comes from the germline J gene. The V gene is TRBV7-2, the J gene TRBJ2-1, with 8 bases lining up with TRBD1. V gave up 1 base and J gave up 5 bases; unmatched junction bases: 4. The CDR3 runs to 15 residues. Germline values: CDR1 SGHTA, CDR2 FQGNSA. CDR3 bases read: TGTGCCAGCAGCTTAGGCGGACAGGGAAACAATGAG. It encodes CASSLGGQGNNE. The whole CDR3 sequence is CASSLGGQGNNEQFF.

This clone has at least ten counts. The read ends 3 residues early relative to the CDR3; the germline J gene fills the gap. V and J are TRBV7-8 and TRBJ2-5; TRBD1 is a possible D gene (5 bases). This CDR3 region has 14 residues. V lost 7 bases and J lost 0, with 12 bases in between. The germline CDR1 and CDR2 sequences are SGHVS and FQNEAQ. CDR3 bases read: TGTGCCAGCACCCATGACAGTTACCAAGAGACC. Encoded protein: CASTHDSYQET. In full, the CDR3 is CASTHDSYQETQYF.

In its sample, this clone was seen many times. The CDR3 goes on 3 residues after the read ends, and that part is filled in from the germline J gene. The rearrangement joins TRBV6-2 or TRBV6-3 to TRBJ2-7; no definite D call. In germline, CDR1 is MNHEY, CDR2 SVGEGT. The CDR3 is made up of 14 amino acids. V shed 2 bases and J shed 3 bases, with 11 bases lying between them. The CDR3 reads CASSYGGRVYEQYF. CDR3 bases read: TGTGCCAGCAGTTACGGCGGTAGAGTCTACGAG.

At least ten counts were recorded for this clone. The read falls 3 residues short of the CDR3 end, and the missing part is taken from the germline J gene. The rearrangement joins TRBV4-1 to TRBJ2-3; 11 bases fit TRBD2. Losses at the gene ends were 1 base for V and 3 bases for J; bases not matched to a gene: 3. The CDR3 is 16 amino acids. Germline V lookup: CDR1 MGHRA, CDR2 YSYEKL. The CDR3 bases that were read are TGCGCCAGCAGCCAAGGTAGCGGGAGGGTAACAGATACG. This codes for CASSQGSGRVTDT. The full CDR3 protein reads CASSQGSGRVTDTQYF.

Many counts were recorded for this clone. The DNA read from the CDR3 is TGTGCCAGCAGTTACGGGGGGTTGGGTTCAAATGAG. It yields the protein CASSYGGLGSNE. In full, the CDR3 reads CASSYGGLGSNEQFF. The chain joins TRBV6-2 or TRBV6-3 to TRBJ2-1, with D maybe TRBD2 (6 bases). The CDR3 end lies 3 residues beyond the end of the read and is filled in from the germline J gene. This CDR3 spans 15 amino acids. Trimming removed 2 bases from V and 7 bases from J, with 15 bases in between. Germline V gene lookup returns CDR1 MNHEY and CDR2 SVGEGT.

This clone was counted many times. The CDR3 sequence: CASSIQGAHLSPLHF. CDR3 DNA, as far as it was read: TGTGCCAGCAGTATACAGGGGGCGCATCTCTCACCC. The V and J genes are TRBV7-2 and TRBJ1-6; 9 bases line up with TRBD1. The CDR3 end lies 3 residues beyond the end of the read and is filled in from the germline J gene. V trimming: 6 bases; J trimming: 10 bases; junction bases outside the gene matches: 10. The CDR3 is made up of 15 amino acids. Germline V gene sequence: CDR1 SGHTA, CDR2 FQGNSA.

At least ten counts were recorded for this clone. The read terminates 3 residues before the CDR3 end, so the remaining end is supplied by the germline J gene. V gene TRBV19 combines with J gene TRBJ2-5, with 7 bases identical to TRBD1. Germline CDR1 is LNHDA and CDR2 is SQIVND (reference sequence). This CDR3 region has 14 residues. V was pared by 6 bases and J by 2 bases, with 6 bases of the junction left unmatched. The CDR3 sequence is CASRTTGKQETQYF. The part of the CDR3 DNA that was read is TGTGCCAGTAGGACGACAGGGAAACAAGAGACC.

This clone was seen at least ten times. The DNA ends 3 residues before the CDR3 does, and the rest of the CDR3 is filled in from the germline J gene. This chain connects TRBV6-1 to TRBJ1-6; D is perhaps TRBD1 (5 bases). V shed 4 bases and J shed 5 bases, with 9 bases lying between them. Germline V gene lookup returns CDR1 MNHNS and CDR2 SASEGT. CDR3 size: 14 residues. CDR3 amino acids: CASSVTRDNSPLHF. Incomplete CDR3 DNA: TGTGCCAGCAGTGTGACCAGGGATAATTCACCC.

This clone occurred many times. The read terminates 3 residues ahead of where the CDR3 ends, so the germline J gene completes it. V is TRBV20-1 and J is TRBJ2-7, with D perhaps matching TRBD1 (5 bases). Trimming took 5 bases from V and 5 from J, leaving 16 bases between them. The CDR3 sequence is 13 residues long. Germline lookup yields CDR1 DFQATT and CDR2 SNEGSKA (reference sequence). The CDR3 reads CSAFGGAPHEQYF. CDR3 DNA, as far as it was read: TGCAGTGCTTTCGGTGGGGCCCCCCACGAG.

This clone was picked up many times. With the read ending 3 residues before the CDR3 end, the germline J gene is used to fill in that end. V usage is TRBV12-5 and J usage is TRBJ2-1, with D possibly TRBD2 on 6 matching bases. Germline V lookup: CDR1 LGHNT, CDR2 FRNRAP. V was cut by 2 bases and J by 0 bases, with 11 bases left in between. The length of the CDR3 is 16 residues. This chain's CDR3 is CASGLMSGRSYNEQFF. The covered CDR3 bases are TGTGCTAGTGGTTTGATGAGCGGGCGCTCCTACAATGAG.

This clone was counted at least ten times. The read halts 3 residues ahead of the CDR3 end, with the missing end drawn from the germline J gene. The J gene is TRBJ2-7, the V gene TRBV11-3, with a weak D call TRBD2 (5 bases). The germline V gene encodes CDR1 SGHNT and CDR2 YENEEA. The CDR3 runs 15 residues. CDR3 DNA (partial): TGTGCAAGTCGCCTCTCGGACTCATTTGCCTACGAG. Translating it yields CASRLSDSFAYE. The CDR3 as a whole reads CASRLSDSFAYEQYF.

This clone was detected ten times or more. CDR3 DNA (partial): TGTGCCAGCTCCCCCGCTTCTAGCTCCTACAATGAG. Translating gives CASSPASSSYNE. Given in full, the CDR3 is CASSPASSSYNEQFF. The rearrangement joins TRBV27 to TRBJ2-1, with unresolved D. The read terminates 3 residues before the CDR3 end, so the remaining end is supplied by the germline J gene. The CDR3 covers 15 residues. Germline CDR1 reads MNHEY; CDR2 reads SMNVEV (reference sequence). Trimming cost V 8 bases and J 0 bases, with 14 bases left between them.

In its sample, this clone was seen many times. The CDR3 end falls 3 residues outside the read, so it is completed with the germline J gene. The chain links TRBV5-1 to TRBJ2-5, with 8 bases identical to TRBD1. Germline V gene lookup returns CDR1 SGHRS and CDR2 YFSETQ. V was pared by 0 bases and J by 5 bases, with 0 bases of the junction left unmatched. This CDR3 has 13 residues. The covered CDR3 bases are TGCGCCAGCAGCTTGGGACAGGGGGAGACC. Its protein product is CASSLGQGET. The CDR3 in its entirety is CASSLGQGETQYF.

With regard to this clone: The CDR3 is cut off 3 residues early in the read; its end comes from the germline J gene. V and J are TRBV14 and TRBJ2-5, with 9 bases matching TRBD1. CDR3 length: 18 residues. Germline V lookup: CDR1 SGHDN, CDR2 FVKESK. The V segment lost 3 bases and the J segment 5 bases; nucleotides outside the gene matches: 16. Partial CDR3 DNA: TGTGCCAGCAGCCATTCCGGGACAGGGATCCCAAGTTGGGAGACC. Translated, it gives CASSHSGTGIPSWET. The full CDR3 protein reads CASSHSGTGIPSWETQYF.

The sample holds many counts of this clone. The read ends 3 residues shy of where the CDR3 ends; the end is completed using the germline J gene. V is TRBV20-1 and J is TRBJ2-2, with 11 bases matching TRBD2. The junction had 6 bases not matched to a gene; V was cut back by 3 bases and J by 6 bases. The CDR3 has 15 amino acids. In germline, CDR1 is DFQATT, CDR2 SNEGSKA (reference sequence). CDR3 bases read: TGCAGTGCTAGCGCACTAGCGGGAGTAGCCGGGGAG. It codes for CSASALAGVAGE. The full-length CDR3 reads as CSASALAGVAGELFF.

This clone was seen at least ten times. The CDR3 end lies 3 residues beyond the end of the read and is filled in from the germline J gene. The chain employs TRBV19 and TRBJ2-3; 10 bases match TRBD2. The J segment lost 8 bases and the V segment lost 5 bases, leaving 16 bases of the junction unmatched. The V gene's germline CDR1 is LNHDA and CDR2 SQIVND (reference sequence). CDR3 length equals 17 residues. CDR3 residues: CASSSHRTSGMLGTQYF. The sequenced part of the CDR3 DNA is TGTGCCAGTAGTTCCCATAGAACTAGCGGGATGTTGGGTACG.

This clone was seen repeatedly, ten times or more. Read coverage stops 3 residues before the CDR3 terminus; the germline J gene supplies the remainder. The chain carries TRBV20-1 and TRBJ2-1, with TRBD2 matching 7 bases. Germline V gives CDR1 DFQATT, CDR2 SNEGSKA (reference sequence). Trimming took 6 bases from V and 0 from J; bases not matched to a gene: 5. The CDR3 is 14 residues long. Here the CDR3 reads CSAQGGSSYNEQFF. CDR3 DNA (partial): TGCAGTGCCCAGGGAGGGAGCTCCTACAATGAG.

This clone was recorded many times. The read halts 3 residues ahead of the CDR3 end, with the missing end drawn from the germline J gene. The chain combines TRBV19 with TRBJ1-2; 7 bases are shared with TRBD1. The CDR3 spans 14 residues. Germline CDR1 LNHDA, CDR2 SQIVND (reference sequence). V lost 3 bases to trimming and J lost 4 bases; unmatched junction nucleotides: 5. CDR3 bases read: TGTGCCAGTAGTATTCGAGACAGGGCCTATGGC. The encoded protein is CASSIRDRAYG. The full CDR3 protein reads CASSIRDRAYGYTF.

In this sample, this clone turned up many times. The read gets to within 3 residues of the CDR3 end, and the germline J gene fills in the rest. The chain recombines TRBV18 with TRBJ2-1; 10 nucleotides line up with TRBD2. The germline gives CDR1 KGHSH, CDR2 LQKENI. V was clipped by 0 bases and J by 2 bases; unmatched bases: 4. CDR3 size: 17 residues. The CDR3 sequence is CASSPPGLAEPYNEQFF. The part of the CDR3 DNA that was read is TGTGCCAGCTCACCACCAGGACTAGCGGAGCCCTACAATGAG.

This clone was recorded at least ten times. The sequence runs out 3 residues before the end of the CDR3; the remainder is reconstructed from the germline J gene. The gene calls are TRBV18 and TRBJ2-2, with D possibly matching TRBD2 (5 bases). Trimming removed 1 base at V and 0 bases at J, with 12 bases between. CDR1 KGHSH and CDR2 LQKENI come from the germline V gene. This CDR3 has 17 residues. Incomplete CDR3 DNA: TGTGCCAGCTCACCACTCACGAGGGCCGCGAACACCGGGGAG. Protein: CASSPLTRAANTGE. The complete CDR3 reads CASSPLTRAANTGELFF.

This clone was seen at least ten times. The CDR3 end is not reached by the read, which stops 3 residues before it; the germline J gene fills it in. The chain couples TRBV4-2 to TRBJ2-7; 12 bases line up with TRBD2. CDR3 length: 17 amino acids. From germline, CDR1 is LGHNA and CDR2 YNFKEQ. The trim removed 0 bases at V and 2 bases at J, leaving 5 bases unmatched. The part of the CDR3 DNA that was read is TGTGCCAGCAGCCAAGACGCTCTAGCGGGAGGGACCTACGAG. Translation gives CASSQDALAGGTYE. In full, the CDR3 is CASSQDALAGGTYEQYF.

At least ten counts were recorded for this clone. CDR3 loop: CASSDPSGSYEQYF. CDR3 DNA (partial): TGTGCCAGCAGCGACCCTAGCGGCTCCTACGAG. This chain uses TRBV5-4 with TRBJ2-7, with TRBD2 matching over 7 bases. The missing CDR3 end, 3 residues past where the read stops, is filled in from the germline J gene. The V and J ends lost 4 bases and 0 bases, in that order; junction bases with no gene match: 4. The CDR3 loop spans 14 amino acids. CDR1 and CDR2 from the germline V gene are SGHNT and YYREEE (reference sequence).

This clone appeared many times. The read terminates 3 residues ahead of where the CDR3 ends, so the germline J gene completes it. The V gene is TRBV19, the J gene TRBJ2-6, with TRBD2 identical over 9 bases. The CDR3 consists of 16 residues. V shed 11 bases and J 4 bases; nucleotides not matched to a gene: 12. The germline gives CDR1 LNHDA, CDR2 SQIVND (reference sequence). Incomplete CDR3 DNA: TGTGCCTCCAAAGAGAGCGGGAGGACAGGGGCCAACGTC. Translated: CASKESGRTGANV. The complete CDR3 protein is CASKESGRTGANVLTF.

In its sample, this clone was seen many times. Read sequence stops 3 residues before the CDR3 end, and the germline J gene provides the missing end. This chain connects TRBV19 to TRBJ2-1; 8 nucleotides match TRBD2. Per germline, CDR1 LNHDA and CDR2 SQIVND (reference sequence). The CDR3 has 15 amino acids. The junction had 7 bases not matched to a gene; V was cut back by 2 bases and J by 7 bases. This chain's CDR3 is CASSINLGTSNEQFF. The sequenced CDR3 bases are TGTGCCAGTAGTATAAACCTCGGGACTAGTAATGAG.

This clone was recorded many times. The read halts 3 residues ahead of the CDR3 end, with the missing end drawn from the germline J gene. V is TRBV20-1 and J is TRBJ2-5; tentatively, D is TRBD2 (5 bases). V lost 7 bases to trimming and J lost 5 bases, with 11 bases between them. Germline V CDR1 and CDR2: DFQATT, SNEGSKA (reference sequence). This CDR3 comprises 11 residues. The CDR3 sequence is CSGLIAETQYF. The DNA read from the CDR3 is TGCAGTGGCCTGATAGCGGAGACC.

This clone has ten or more counts. The sequenced fragment ends 3 residues before the CDR3 boundary, so the rest is inferred from the germline J gene. The chain combines TRBV6-1 with TRBJ1-5; a possible D gene is TRBD1 (5 bases). This CDR3 has 17 residues. Germline V lookup: CDR1 MNHNS, CDR2 SASEGT. With 0 bases removed from V and 5 bases from J, the gap between germline ends came to 17 bases. The CDR3 DNA, read in part, is TGTGCCAGCAGTGAAGCCTCGGCAGGGAGGCGCGATCAGCCC. Encoded protein: CASSEASAGRRDQP. The complete CDR3 sequence is CASSEASAGRRDQPQHF.

There are many counts of this clone. From the germline J gene comes the end of the CDR3, since the read stops 3 residues before it. The V gene is TRBV27, the J gene TRBJ2-1; 11 bases fit TRBD2. V gave up 8 bases and J gave up 5 bases; unmatched junction bases: 8. Looked up from germline, CDR1 is MNHEY and CDR2 is SMNVEV (reference sequence). The CDR3 consists of 15 residues. CDR3 loop: CASAGSGRVHNEQFF. Incomplete CDR3 DNA: TGTGCCAGCGCGGGTAGCGGGAGGGTCCACAATGAG.

This clone was found many times. The read is 3 residues too short to cover the CDR3 end, so that end is filled in from the germline J gene. V gene TRBV5-6 combines with J gene TRBJ2-1, with TRBD1 identical over 9 bases. In germline, CDR1 is SGHDT, CDR2 YYEEEE. V was clipped by 6 bases and J by 4 bases; unmatched bases: 2. The CDR3 extends over 13 amino acids. The sequenced part of the CDR3 DNA is TGTGCCAGCACCGGACAGGGGTACAATGAG. It encodes CASTGQGYNE. The CDR3 in full is CASTGQGYNEQFF.

This clone came up many times. CDR3 DNA (partial): TGTGCCAGCAGTTTGGTCAGGGGGCTTGGGCGCACC. It yields the protein CASSLVRGLGRT. The entire CDR3 protein reads CASSLVRGLGRTLHF. The V gene is TRBV28, the J gene TRBJ1-6; TRBD1 agrees at 8 bases. The read comes to an end 3 residues before the CDR3 does, leaving the germline J gene to fill in the end. From germline, CDR1 is MDHEN and CDR2 SYDVKM. The CDR3 spans 15 residues.